These 30 T cell receptor beta chains originate from one sample sequenced in a study of cytomegalovirus exposure and HLA in healthy donors. TCRdb's table, derived via immunoSEQ multiplex PCR, lists solely in-frame clones and lacks some. Altogether 70,000 to 95,000 clones are present, approximately 93% being singletons, with the ten largest covering 3% to 4%. The sample consisted of PBMCs. The receptors here all came from a woman younger than 45 in good health and CMV-seronegative.

J is TRBJ2-3 and V is TRBV27, with TRBD1 identical over 9 bases. J gave up 0 bases and V 6 bases, and 7 bases lay outside the gene matches. Per the germline V gene, CDR1 is MNHEY and CDR2 is SMNVEV (reference sequence). The CDR3 totals 16 residues. In DNA form, the CDR3 reads TGTGCCAGCAGCTTCGGGACAGGGCTTAGCACAGATACGCAGTATTTT. Translating it yields CASSFGTGLSTDTQYF.

The chain combines TRBV25-1 with TRBJ1-2, with 8 positions matching TRBD1. Germline-derived CDR1 and CDR2 are MGHDK and SYGVNS. This CDR3 spans 11 amino acids. After removal of 8 bases from V and 8 bases from J, the junction contained 4 bases not matched to a gene. The CDR3 protein is CASGQGYGYTF. The CDR3 DNA is TGTGCCAGCGGACAGGGTTACGGCTACACCTTC.

This chain links TRBV9 with TRBJ1-2, with D unclear. This CDR3 has 14 residues. Germline CDR1 and CDR2: SGDLS and YYNGEE. V shed 0 bases and J shed 3 bases, with 9 bases lying between them. DNA for the CDR3: TGTGCCAGCAGCGTAGGCGGCGGGGACTATGGCTACACCTTC. This gives the protein CASSVGGGDYGYTF. Supplemented by reference TRBV9 and TRBJ1-2, the full variable domain reads DSGVTQTPKHLITATGQRVTLRCSPRSGDLSVYWYQQSLDQGLQFLIQYYNGEERAKGNILERFSAQQFPDLHSELNLSSLELGDSALYFCASSVGGGDYGYTFGSGTRLTVV.

The chain employs TRBV6-5 and TRBJ2-1; 13 nucleotides agree with TRBD2. V shed 4 bases and J 5 bases; nucleotides not matched to a gene: 2. Per the germline V gene, CDR1 is MNHEY and CDR2 is SVGAGI. The CDR3 length is 15 residues. The CDR3 loop is CASSSGLAGDNEQFF. CDR3 in DNA: TGTGCCAGCAGTTCTGGACTAGCGGGGGACAATGAGCAGTTCTTC.

CDR3 in amino acids: CASSQDSGGAYEQYF. CDR3 nucleotide sequence: TGTGCCAGCAGCCAAGATAGCGGGGGGGCCTACGAGCAGTACTTC. This chain uses TRBV4-2 with TRBJ2-7, with TRBD2 matching over 11 bases. There are 15 residues in the CDR3. Losses at the gene ends were 0 bases for V and 2 bases for J; bases not matched to a gene: 0. Germline V gene lookup returns CDR1 LGHNA and CDR2 YNFKEQ.

The J gene is TRBJ1-1, the V gene TRBV11-2; 7 bases fit TRBD1. Germline lookup yields CDR1 SGHAT and CDR2 FQNNGV. Trimming cost V 4 bases and J 0 bases; bases outside gene matches: 11. The CDR3 spans 17 residues. The CDR3 DNA is TGTGCCAGCAGCTCACTTGGGGGACAGAGACTGAACACTGAAGCTTTCTTT. Translation gives CASSSLGGQRLNTEAFF.

The J gene is TRBJ2-5, the V gene TRBV28; D not certain. The CDR3 has 11 amino acids. Looked up from germline, CDR1 is MDHEN and CDR2 is SYDVKM. The ends were cut back, 2 bases at V and 5 bases at J, with 3 bases in the middle. CDR3 in amino acids: CASSLRETQYF. The CDR3 nucleotides are TGTGCCAGCAGTTTACGGGAGACCCAGTACTTC.

This chain links TRBV28 with TRBJ1-2, with 9 positions matching TRBD1. The V gene's germline CDR1 is MDHEN and CDR2 SYDVKM. V shed 8 bases and J 4 bases; nucleotides not matched to a gene: 8. The CDR3 sequence is 14 residues long. The CDR3 sequence is CASEPGQGGYGYTF. The CDR3 nucleotides are TGTGCCAGCGAACCGGGACAGGGCGGCTATGGCTACACCTTC.

A few counts support this clone. The chain is built from TRBV5-6 and TRBJ2-5, with 12 bases lining up with TRBD2. The trim removed 4 bases at V and 5 bases at J, leaving 12 bases unmatched. This CDR3 contains 17 residues. Germline-derived CDR1 and CDR2 are SGHDT and YYEEEE. The CDR3 DNA reads TGTGCCAGCAGCCTCAGGAGGACTAGCGGGAATTCGGAGACCCAGTACTTC. Translation: CASSLRRTSGNSETQYF. Combining the CDR3 with reference TRBV5-6 and TRBJ2-5 gives the whole variable domain DAGVTQSPTHLIKTRGQQVTLRCSPKSGHDTVSWYQQALGQGPQFIFQYYEEEERQRGNFPDRFSGHQFPNYSSELNVNALLLGDSALYLCASSLRRTSGNSETQYFGPGTRLLVL.

The genes are TRBV6-4 and TRBJ2-3, with 8 bases matching TRBD1. The CDR3 loop spans 16 amino acids. The trim removed 3 bases at V and 2 bases at J, leaving 7 bases unmatched. CDR1 is MRHNA, CDR2 SNTAGT, per germline. CDR3 loop: CASSEVAGGDTDTQYF. CDR3 nucleotides: TGTGCCAGCAGTGAGGTGGCAGGGGGCGACACAGATACGCAGTATTTT.

This clone was seen only once. This chain uses TRBV21-1 with TRBJ2-1; TRBD2 is the table's D call and was not checked against the DNA. TRBV21-1 is a listed pseudogene. This CDR3 region has 13 residues. CDR3 protein: CASKEEAYNEQFF. The CDR3 bases are TGTGCCAGCAAGGAGGAGGCCTACAATGAGCAGTTCTTC.

The chain employs TRBV5-1 and TRBJ2-5; tentative D call: TRBD1 (7 bases). This CDR3 spans 16 amino acids. CDR1 and CDR2 (germline): SGHRS, YFSETQ. Trimming shortened V by 7 bases and J by 2 bases, and 21 bases separated the two germline ends. CDR3 region: CASSIGVPGGQETQYF. The CDR3 region has the DNA TGCGCCAGCTCTATTGGCGTTCCAGGGGGGCAAGAGACCCAGTACTTC.

A note on this clone: The junction departs from the called germline gene at one end, perhaps through a read error. V usage is TRBV7-7 and J usage is TRBJ2-1; 10 bases align to TRBD2. Germline V gives CDR1 SSHAT, CDR2 FNYEAQ (reference sequence). The CDR3 has 15 amino acids. As DNA, the CDR3 is TGTGCTAGCAGTACTAGCGGGACGCCCTACAATGAGCAGTTCTTC. It encodes CASSTSGTPYNEQFF. Complete variable domain (other parts from reference TRBV7-7 and TRBJ2-1): GAGVSQSPRYKVTKRGQDVTLRCDPISSHATLYWYQQALGQGPEFLTYFNYEAQPDKSGLPSDRFSAERPEGSISTLTIQRTEQRDSAMYRCASSTSGTPYNEQFFGPGTRLTVL.

This chain uses TRBV28 with TRBJ2-1; D perhaps matches TRBD1 (5 bases). Trimming removed 8 bases from V and 7 bases from J, with 15 bases in between. Per the germline V gene, CDR1 is MDHEN and CDR2 is SYDVKM. The CDR3 is 13 amino acids. CDR3 in amino acids: CASRRQSQNEQFF. CDR3 coding DNA: TGTGCCAGCCGCCGACAGTCTCAAAATGAGCAGTTCTTC.

This clone was observed a few times. The rearrangement uses TRBV4-2 and TRBJ2-1; the D is unclear. Trimming stripped 1 base from V and 9 bases from J, with 19 bases between. In germline, CDR1 is LGHNA, CDR2 YNFKEQ. This CDR3 region has 16 residues. The CDR3 DNA reads as TGTGCCAGCAGCCAAGTTATGGAGAGGTATCTCACTGAGCAGTTCTTC. Translation gives CASSQVMERYLTEQFF.

V is TRBV11-1 and J is TRBJ2-1; TRBD2 agrees at 11 bases. Germline CDR1 is SGHAT and CDR2 is FQDESV (reference sequence). With V trimmed by 5 bases and J by 4 bases, 7 bases remained unmatched. The CDR3 consists of 16 residues. For the CDR3, the DNA is TGTGCCAGCAGCCTACGACTAGCGGGGCTATACAATGAGCAGTTCTTC. This gives the protein CASSLRLAGLYNEQFF.

The genes are TRBV27 and TRBJ2-1; 9 nucleotides agree with TRBD1. The CDR3 consists of 15 residues. Germline CDR1 is MNHEY and CDR2 is SMNVEV (reference sequence). The J segment lost 2 bases and the V segment lost 8 bases, leaving 7 bases of the junction unmatched. CDR3 coding DNA: TGTGCCAGCCGACCGGACAGGGGCACCTACAATGAGCAGTTCTTC. Its protein product is CASRPDRGTYNEQFF.

This sequence joins TRBV12-5 and TRBJ2-5; D is perhaps TRBD2 (6 bases). CDR1 and CDR2 (germline): LGHNT, FRNRAP. The CDR3 has 13 amino acids. Trimming removed 5 bases at V and 5 bases at J, with 12 bases between. The CDR3 protein is CASGTGGGETQYF. The CDR3 nucleotides are TGTGCTAGTGGTACCGGGGGTGGGGAGACCCAGTACTTC.

The chain links TRBV25-1 to TRBJ2-1; TRBD2 agrees at 8 bases. The CDR3 covers 15 residues. The germline gives CDR1 MGHDK, CDR2 SYGVNS. The trim removed 4 bases at V and 1 base at J, leaving 3 bases unmatched. CDR3 residues: CASSAGGRSYNEQFF. The CDR3 DNA follows: TGTGCCAGCAGTGCGGGGGGGCGGTCCTACAATGAGCAGTTCTTC.

The sample holds one count of this clone. Other DNA sequences within the sample encode an identical CDR3. This chain uses TRBV18 with TRBJ1-3; D uncertain. The ends were cut back, 0 bases at V and 0 bases at J, with 6 bases in the middle. CDR3 size: 15 residues. CDR1 KGHSH and CDR2 LQKENI come from the germline V gene. CDR3 sequence: CASSPPGGSGNTIYF. The CDR3, as DNA: TGTGCCAGCTCACCACCGGGAGGCTCTGGAAACACCATATATTTT.

V is TRBV19 and J is TRBJ1-5; D possibly corresponds to TRBD1 (5 bases). Trimming shortened V by 7 bases and J by 2 bases, and 15 bases separated the two germline ends. The CDR3 loop spans 15 amino acids. Per germline, CDR1 LNHDA and CDR2 SQIVND (reference sequence). CDR3 in DNA: TGTGCCAGTACACTTAGGGGTTTCGGCAATCAGCCCCAGCATTTT. It yields the protein CASTLRGFGNQPQHF.

The V gene is TRBV7-9, the J gene TRBJ1-3; no reliable D call. Germline V lookup: CDR1 SEHNR, CDR2 FQNEAQ (reference sequence). The CDR3 has 14 amino acids. Trimming removed 6 bases at V and 1 base at J, with 10 bases between. Written as DNA, the CDR3 is TGTGCCAGCAGGCAGACGGGGTCTGGAAACACCATATATTTT. As protein: CASRQTGSGNTIYF.

V usage is TRBV9 and J usage is TRBJ2-5; D perhaps matches TRBD2 (6 bases). Germline-derived CDR1 and CDR2 are SGDLS and YYNGEE. This CDR3 is built from 15 residues. The V end was cut by 2 bases, the J end by 2 bases, with 13 bases between. The CDR3 region is CASSVLGGGQETQYF. In DNA form, the CDR3 reads TGTGCCAGCAGCGTCTTAGGAGGAGGGCAAGAGACCCAGTACTTC.

The rearrangement joins TRBV6-4 to TRBJ2-3, with 9 bases fitting TRBD2. The length of the CDR3 is 16 residues. J gave up 5 bases and V 0 bases, and 6 bases lay outside the gene matches. Germline V lookup: CDR1 MRHNA, CDR2 SNTAGT. The CDR3 here is CASSDSLAGPVDTQYF. CDR3 nucleotide sequence: TGTGCCAGCAGTGACTCTCTAGCGGGACCTGTAGATACGCAGTATTTT.

V is TRBV11-2 and J is TRBJ2-1; D is unclear. The CDR3 spans 15 residues. Germline V CDR1 and CDR2: SGHAT, FQNNGV. Trimming shortened V by 2 bases and J by 0 bases, and 8 bases separated the two germline ends. The CDR3: CASSLRPSSYNEQFF. CDR3 nucleotide sequence: TGTGCCAGCAGCTTACGCCCTAGCTCCTACAATGAGCAGTTCTTC.

This clone was seen a single time. V gene TRBV9 combines with J gene TRBJ1-4; weak D call: TRBD1 (6 bases). Per germline, CDR1 SGDLS and CDR2 YYNGEE. This CDR3 is built from 16 residues. Trimming left V 0 bases short and J 3 bases short, with 12 bases between. The CDR3 spells CASSVGRTDSNEKLFF. CDR3 DNA: TGTGCCAGCAGCGTAGGGAGGACAGACTCTAATGAAAAACTGTTTTTT.

This clone turned up a few times. The chain links TRBV2 to TRBJ1-6; D perhaps matches TRBD1 (5 bases). Germline CDR1 and CDR2: SNHLY and FYNNEI. The CDR3 is 13 residues long. Trimming removed 8 bases at V and 9 bases at J, with 14 bases between. CDR3 bases: TGTGCCAGCCAAGGGACTGGAGTTTCACCCCTCCACTTT. This sequence encodes CASQGTGVSPLHF.

The chain employs TRBV28 and TRBJ2-7; the D gene is possibly TRBD1 (5 bases). From germline, CDR1 is MDHEN and CDR2 SYDVKM. Trimming removed 4 bases from V and 0 bases from J, with 10 bases in between. The CDR3 runs to 14 residues. The CDR3 sequence is CASSSDSSSYEQYF. In DNA form, the CDR3 reads TGTGCCAGCAGTTCTGACAGTTCCTCCTACGAGCAGTACTTC.

This chain uses TRBV7-9 with TRBJ2-7; 8 nucleotides agree with TRBD1. The CDR3 runs to 16 residues. V shed 3 bases and J 4 bases; nucleotides not matched to a gene: 11. CDR1 is SEHNR, CDR2 FQNEAQ, per germline (reference sequence). CDR3: CASSFRTGQVSYEQYF. CDR3 sequence (DNA): TGTGCCAGCAGCTTCCGGACAGGGCAGGTTTCATACGAGCAGTACTTC. Full variable domain (missing parts from reference TRBV7-9 and TRBJ2-7): DTGVSQNPRHKITKRGQNVTFRCDPISEHNRLYWYRQTLGQGPEFLTYFQNEAQLEKSRLLSDRFSAERPKGSFSTLEIQRTEQGDSAMYLCASSFRTGQVSYEQYFGPGTRLTVT.

The chain has TRBV19 and TRBJ1-5, with D tentatively TRBD1 (5 bases). The CDR3 runs 15 residues. Germline V gene data show CDR1 as LNHDA and CDR2 as SQIVND (reference sequence). The V and J ends lost 4 bases and 3 bases respectively, with 13 bases between them. In DNA form, the CDR3 reads TGTGCCAGTAGTACAAAGGGGCGAACCAATCAGCCCCAGCATTTT. Translation gives CASSTKGRTNQPQHF.